This T cell receptor beta chain was profiled in a study of Graves' ophthalmopathy and Graves' hyperthyroidism. Study-level findings and limits: The model predicted ophthalmopathy progression with roughly 71% sensitivity and approximately 72% specificity.

Investigators amplified TCR beta CDR3 regions from RNA transcripts. First-round RT-PCR employed HTBI primers, with a second-round multiplex PCR after it. MiXCR, applied by TCRdb to the multiplex PCR reads, yields one record per CDR3 protein. This table has hundreds of thousands of distinct CDR3 sequences, roughly two fifths appearing once. About this clonotype itself: Its cognate antigen is unknown.

The PBMCs were taken from around 9.1 ml of fresh peripheral blood. Germline V CDR1 and CDR2: SQVTM, ANQGSEA. This CDR3 is 15 amino acids long. The sample consisted of peripheral blood. This clonotype was sampled from an adult man with Graves' ophthalmopathy. The chain has TRBV29-1 and TRBJ2-2; D uncertain. CDR3 bases: TGCAGTGCATCCCGGTTCAGAGCTTACACCGGGGAGCTGTTTTTT. The encoded protein is CSASRFRAYTGELFF.